A selection of T cell receptor beta chains follows, all from one sample in a study of blood T cell repertoires in COVID-19. The repertoire was sequenced with immunoSEQ multiplex PCR; TCRdb's copy has only in-frame clones and lacks some. The profile shows roughly 400,000 clones, 70% to 90% of them singletons. Input material: PBMCs or T cells enriched from blood (not recorded which). The origin of the receptors is a woman aged 18 to 35 who had been exposed to COVID-19. The CDR3 runs from the conserved cysteine through the conserved F or W. Each record gives: clone size, D gene, V gene, J gene, CDR3 DNA, CDR3 protein. The D gene is left open where the match is weak. For some rows the clone size is stated as once, few or many, or as a class when expanded; others skip it.

>-|TRBD1|TRBV28|TRBJ2-7
TGTGCCAGCAGTTTCGTACAGGGGTCCTACGAGCAGTACTTC
CASSFVQGSYEQYF
>-|-|TRBV14|TRBJ1-1
TGTGCCAGCAGCCAGACACAGAACACTGAAGCTTTCTTT
CASSQTQNTEAFF
>-|-|TRBV28|TRBJ1-2
TGTGCCAGCACCCCCGGGGGGGGCCACCGTGGGCTCACCTTC
CASTPGGGHRGLTF
>-|TRBD2|TRBV14|TRBJ2-7
TGTGCCAGCAGCTCCGGGACTAGCGTAACCTACGAGCAGTACTTC
CASSSGTSVTYEQYF
>-|-|TRBV12-3/TRBV12-4|TRBJ1-2
TGTGCCAGCAGCTTGGACAGCCGCTATGGCTACACCTTC
CASSLDSRYGYTF
>-|TRBD2|TRBV4-1|TRBJ2-3
TGCGCCAGCAGCCAAGGACTAGCGACCGGGCCTTGGGATACGCAGTATTTT
CASSQGLATGPWDTQYF
>-|TRBD2|TRBV28|TRBJ2-5
TGTGCCAGCAGTGGGATTTCCGGGACTAGCGGGAGTTGGTCAGAGACCCAGTACTTC
CASSGISGTSGSWSETQYF
>-|TRBD1|TRBV7-3|TRBJ1-2
TGTGCCAGCAGGGATCCCAACAGGGGGCCCTATGGCTACACCTTC
CASRDPNRGPYGYTF
>-|-|TRBV2|TRBJ1-3
TGTGCCGGCAAGACAGGTGTGAGAAACACCATATATTTT
CAGKTGVRNTIYF
>-|TRBD1|TRBV14|TRBJ1-3
TGTGCCAGCAGCCAAGGTGACAGGGGAACCGGAAACACCATATATTTT
CASSQGDRGTGNTIYF
>-|TRBD1|TRBV19|TRBJ1-4
TGTGCCAGTAGTGCGGGGTGGACAGGGGACGAAAAACTGTTTTTT
CASSAGWTGDEKLFF
>once|-|TRBV2|TRBJ2-1
TGTGCCAGCAGCCGGGATCAGGCCCACAATGAGCAGTTCTTC
CASSRDQAHNEQFF
>-|-|TRBV4-1|TRBJ2-7
TGCGCCAGCAGCCAAGAATTGAGCATCGAGGGTTACGAGCAGTACTTC
CASSQELSIEGYEQYF
>-|-|TRBV5-1|TRBJ2-1
TGCGCCAGCAGCTTGGGACAGGCTCCAACCTACAATGAGCAGTTCTTC
CASSLGQAPTYNEQFF
>-|TRBD1|TRBV12-3/TRBV12-4|TRBJ2-7
TGTGCCAGCAGTACGACAGGGCACGAGCAGTACTTC
CASSTTGHEQYF
>-|-|TRBV15|TRBJ1-2
TGTGCCACCAGCAGAGGGGGCGCCGGCTATGGCTACACCTTC
CATSRGGAGYGYTF
>-|-|TRBV14|TRBJ2-7
TGTGCCAGCAGCCAAGCTAAACAGGGACCAAGGTTAAGCGAGCAGTACTTC
CASSQAKQGPRLSEQYF
>-|-|TRBV2|TRBJ2-3
TGTGCCAGCGACGGGGGAGATACGCAGTATTTT
CASDGGDTQYF
>-|-|TRBV6-5|TRBJ1-5
TGTGCCAGCACGACACCTCCCAGGGGCAATCAGCCCCAGCATTTT
CASTTPPRGNQPQHF
>-|-|TRBV5-5|TRBJ1-1
TGTGCCAGCAGCCCCACCGGGACTGGGAACACTGAAGCTTTCTTT
CASSPTGTGNTEAFF
>-|TRBD1|TRBV19|TRBJ2-2
TGTGCCAGTAGCCGCGACAGGGGTATAGAGAACACCGGGGAGCTGTTTTTT
CASSRDRGIENTGELFF
>-|-|TRBV6-4|TRBJ1-4
TGTGCCAGCAGTGGGCAGGCCTGGGAAAAACTGTTTTTT
CASSGQAWEKLFF
>-|-|TRBV7-2|TRBJ1-1
TGTGCCAGCAGGTTCCCGAGTTTAGGGAGTACTGAAGCTTTCTTT
CASRFPSLGSTEAFF
>-|-|TRBV5-1|TRBJ2-1
TGCGCCAGCAGCTTGGGTAGCGCCAATGAGCAGTTCTTC
CASSLGSANEQFF
>-|TRBD1|TRBV28|TRBJ1-3
TGTGCCAGCAGTCCCGCGACCGGACAGGGACGAAACACCATATATTTT
CASSPATGQGRNTIYF
>-|-|TRBV15|TRBJ1-2
TGTGCCACCAGCGCCGCAGGGTCGGTTAGCTATGGCTACACCTTC
CATSAAGSVSYGYTF
>-|-|TRBV18|TRBJ1-1
TGTGCCAGCTCACGAGGCGCGGGTGGAACTTTCTTT
CASSRGAGGTFF
>-|TRBD2|TRBV5-6|TRBJ2-7
TGTGCCAGCAGCTCTGAGAAACTAGCGGGAGGCTACGAGCAGTACTTC
CASSSEKLAGGYEQYF